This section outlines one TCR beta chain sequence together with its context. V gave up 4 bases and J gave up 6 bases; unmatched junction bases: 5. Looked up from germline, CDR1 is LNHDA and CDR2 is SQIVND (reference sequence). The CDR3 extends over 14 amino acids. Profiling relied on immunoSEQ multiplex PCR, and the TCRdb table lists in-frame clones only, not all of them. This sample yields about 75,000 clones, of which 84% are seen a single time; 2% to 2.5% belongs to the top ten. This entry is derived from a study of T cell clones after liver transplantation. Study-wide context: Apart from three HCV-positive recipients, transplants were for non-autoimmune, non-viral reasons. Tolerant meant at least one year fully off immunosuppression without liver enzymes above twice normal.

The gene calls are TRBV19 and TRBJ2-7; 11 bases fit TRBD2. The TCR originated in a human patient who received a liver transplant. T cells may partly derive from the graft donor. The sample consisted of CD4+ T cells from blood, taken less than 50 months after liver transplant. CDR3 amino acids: CASSNSGRVGEQYF. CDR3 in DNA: TGTGCCAGTAGTAATAGCGGGAGGGTCGGCGAGCAGTACTTC. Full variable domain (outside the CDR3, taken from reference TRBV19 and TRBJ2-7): DGGITQSPKYLFRKEGQNVTLSCEQNLNHDAMYWYRQDPGQGLRLIYYSQIVNDFQKGDIAEGYSVSREKKESFPLTVTSAQKNPTAFYLCASSNSGRVGEQYFGPGTRLTVT.